This T cell receptor (beta chain) was recovered during a study of persistence of HIV-infected CD4 T cells. About the research overall: Multiple blood draws of up to 180 mL, except a couple of donors with single leukapheresis. Anti-CD3/anti-CD28 beads activated more cells than antigen stimulation did.

This clone appeared a single time. Its antigen is currently unknown. Study-level findings and limits: TCRbeta richness was lower in CMV- and Gag-responding cells than in anti-CD3/anti-CD28-responding cells. Antigen-responding cells were enriched for degenerate expanded CDR3beta sequences.

The libraries were made with immunoSEQ version 4 in survey mode. Sequencing used immunoSEQ multiplex PCR; TCRdb keeps in-frame clones, though not all of them. Altogether 35,000 to 50,000 clones are present, about nine tenths being singletons, with the ten largest covering 1.8%. In germline, CDR1 is SQVTM, CDR2 ANQGSEA. Trimming cost V 4 bases and J 5 bases, with 10 bases left between them. The CDR3 is 12 amino acids. This nonspecific control used anti-CD3/anti-CD28 bead stimulation of CD4+ T cells. Sorting of responding CD4+ T cells relied on upregulated CD40 ligand together with CD69. V and J are TRBV29-1 and TRBJ2-3; no clear D. Specimen: CD4+ T cells sorted from PBMCs after roughly 18-hour stimulation, collected from a patient who received antiretroviral therapy. The TCR sequence derives from an adult man with HIV who was CMV-seropositive. This CDR3 is CSVGSVIDTQYF. CDR3 in DNA: TGCAGCGTTGGCAGTGTAATAGATACGCAGTATTTT.